This T cell receptor beta chain comes out of a study of T cells after yellow fever vaccination. Findings and limits, study-wide: Once the booster was given, most primary-vaccination clones reappeared, at about 95% for CD4 and around 90% for CD8.

About this clonotype itself: What it binds is not known.

The V end lost 11 bases, the J end lost 7 bases, and 12 bases lay between the germline ends. Per germline, CDR1 WNHNN and CDR2 SYGVQD (reference sequence). This CDR3 has 10 residues. TCRdb re-derived calls from the 5' RACE reads in MiXCR, one entry per CDR3 protein. Of some 390,000 distinct CDR3 sequences listed, 18% are singletons. This chain links TRBV10-1 with TRBJ2-7; no clear D. The sequences come from PBMCs, collected before the yellow fever booster vaccination. This receptor was identified in a young man who received the YFV17D yellow fever vaccine. The CDR3 DNA reads as TGCGCCTGCCCTAGGGATGAGCAGTACTTC. Amino acids: CACPRDEQYF.